This TCR beta chain was recorded in a study of blood T cell repertoires in COVID-19. In this sample, this clone turned up a few times. Data came from immunoSEQ multiplex PCR; TCRdb stores just in-frame clones and leaves some out. Of 300,000 to 450,000 clones listed, more than 80% are singletons. Germline V gene data show CDR1 as MDHEN and CDR2 as SYDVKM. V was shortened by 5 bases and J by 7 bases, with 12 bases between the two germline ends. There are 13 residues in the CDR3. Sequencing used peripheral blood. The gene calls are TRBV28 and TRBJ1-5; D may be TRBD1 (6 bases). The TCR originated in a woman in her twenties or thirties with COVID-19, enrolled during active disease. In nucleotides, the CDR3 is TGTGCCAGCAGTCCCCCCAGGGGACAGCCCCAGCATTTT. It yields the protein CASSPPRGQPQHF.